A selection of T cell receptor beta chains follows, all from one sample in a study of graft-versus-host responses after intestinal transplantation. Profiled with immunoSEQ multiplex PCR; TCRdb holds only in-frame clones, not every one. The repertoire holds around 110,000 clones, 90% seen once, with under 0.2% in the top ten. No antigen is known for these receptors. Specimen: unstimulated CD4+ T cells sorted from spleen or lymph node cells, collected before intestinal transplant. These receptors all stem from a human donor who received an intestinal transplant. CDR3s include the opening cysteine and the closing phenylalanine or tryptophan. The D gene is left open where the match is weak. Not all rows give a size; the values are once, few, many and, for expanded clones, a class.

-,TRBJ1-2,-,TRBV19,TGTGCCAGTAGTCTATCCCGGGAACTCTACACCTTC,CASSLSRELYTF
-,TRBJ2-7,-,TRBV5-4,TGTGCCAGCAGTCAGGATTCCTACGAGCAGTACTTC,CASSQDSYEQYF
-,TRBJ2-5,-,TRBV29-1,TGCAGCGTTGAGTTCAGCGTTCAAGAGACCCAGTACTTC,CSVEFSVQETQYF
TRBD1,TRBJ2-7,-,TRBV29-1,TGCAGCGTTGAGATCAGGACAGGGAGTTACGAGCAGTACTTC,CSVEIRTGSYEQYF
TRBD1,TRBJ2-2,-,TRBV6-5,TGTGCCAGCAGCCCGGACAGGGCTAACACCGGGGAGCTGTTTTTT,CASSPDRANTGELFF
-,TRBJ2-7,-,TRBV6-6,TGTGCCAGCAGTTACTCGGCAGGGAATGTCTACGAGCAGTACTTC,CASSYSAGNVYEQYF
TRBD1,TRBJ2-5,once,TRBV10-2,TGCGCCAGCGCTTCTAACAGGGGGGAGACCCAGTACTTC,CASASNRGETQYF
TRBD1,TRBJ1-1,-,TRBV7-8,TGTGCCAGCAGCAAACGGGACAGGGGAACCGATGAAGCTTTCTTT,CASSKRDRGTDEAFF
-,TRBJ2-7,-,TRBV6-5,TGTGCCAGCACCTCGAGGGGGGGGGTCTACGAGCAGTACTTC,CASTSRGGVYEQYF
-,TRBJ2-1,once,TRBV5-4,TGTGCCAGCAGCTCCCCCCAGGGTCCCACCTACAATGAGCAGTTCTTC,CASSSPQGPTYNEQFF
TRBD1,TRBJ2-5,-,TRBV4-1,TGCGCCAGCAGAAGCCTACCCGGGACAGGGGGGACCCAGTACTTC,CASRSLPGTGGTQYF
TRBD2,TRBJ2-7,-,TRBV5-1,TGCGCCAGCAGCCCGGGACTAGCCTACGAGCAGTACTTC,CASSPGLAYEQYF
TRBD1,TRBJ2-1,once,TRBV2,TGTGCCAGCAGTCGACAGGGAGCTGACAATGAGCAGTTCTTC,CASSRQGADNEQFF
-,TRBJ1-3,-,TRBV4-1,TGCGCCAGCAGCCAAGTAGCAGGGGTAGTAAACACCATATATTTT,CASSQVAGVVNTIYF
-,TRBJ2-1,-,TRBV10-2,TGCGCCAGCAGTGAAAGGTTTTCTACGGAGAATGAGCAGTTCTTC,CASSERFSTENEQFF
TRBD2,TRBJ2-3,few,TRBV6-4,TGTGCCAGCAGACCACTAGCGGGGAGCACAGATACGCAGTATTTT,CASRPLAGSTDTQYF
TRBD1,TRBJ2-1,-,TRBV27,TGTGCCAGCAGTCTACGGACAGGGCGCCAAGGGAATGAGCAGTTCTTC,CASSLRTGRQGNEQFF
TRBD2,TRBJ2-3,-,TRBV5-6,TGTGCCAGCAGCTTGGCGGGGCGGGGGGGCTCCACAGATACGCAGTATTTT,CASSLAGRGGSTDTQYF
TRBD2,TRBJ2-3,-,TRBV7-2,TGTGCCAGCAGCCTAGCGGGGGGGCCAACAGATACGCAGTATTTT,CASSLAGGPTDTQYF
TRBD1,TRBJ1-2,-,TRBV19,TGTGCCAGTAGTAACGGGGGACAGACGTACTATGGCTACACCTTC,CASSNGGQTYYGYTF
-,TRBJ1-1,-,TRBV5-6,TGTGCCAGCAGCCAAACTAGGTCGGTAGCTTTCTTT,CASSQTRSVAFF
TRBD2,TRBJ2-5,few,TRBV6-5,TGTGCCAGCAGTTCCGCGGGACTACAGAAAGAGACCCAGTACTTC,CASSSAGLQKETQYF
-,TRBJ1-2,-,TRBV2,TGTGCCAGCAGTGAACAGGGAAATGGCTACACCTTC,CASSEQGNGYTF
TRBD2,TRBJ2-5,-,TRBV7-2,TGTGCCAGCAGCTCGCCGGGACTAGTTAAGACCCAGTACTTC,CASSSPGLVKTQYF
TRBD2,TRBJ2-3,-,TRBV2,TGTGCCAGCAGACCTAGCGGGGGGTTGGATACGCAGTATTTT,CASRPSGGLDTQYF
TRBD1,TRBJ2-7,once,TRBV5-1,TGCGCCAGCAGACCGGGACAGGTTTTCTACGAGCAGTACTTC,CASRPGQVFYEQYF
TRBD1,TRBJ1-2,-,TRBV5-4,TGTGCCAGCAGCTTGGCATTGGGACAGGGGGCTGGGGGCTACACCTTC,CASSLALGQGAGGYTF
TRBD1,TRBJ1-1,-,TRBV9,TGTGCCAGCAGCTCGATTAAACAGGGGGCGCCCACTGAAGCTTTCTTT,CASSSIKQGAPTEAFF
-,TRBJ2-2,-,TRBV5-1,TGCGCCAGCAGCCAGCTGGGCGGGCCAACCGGGGAGCTGTTTTTT,CASSQLGGPTGELFF